Described below is a single TCR beta chain sequence and its context. Libraries were prepared by immunoSEQ multiplex PCR; TCRdb keeps only in-frame clonotypes and omits some of them. This sample has fewer than 35,000 clones, with 75% to 90% found just once. As to treatment: randomized to nivolumab then ipilimumab (arm A) or the reverse (arm B). DNA-damaging chemotherapy had not been given to any patient beforehand. The entry originates in a study of sequential checkpoint blockade in melanoma. Study-wide background: Randomization was 1:1 between first-line nivolumab→ipilimumab and ipilimumab→nivolumab.

The sequence was collected from a human donor with melanoma. This material consisted of CD8+ T cells sorted from blood (inferred from file names), taken from a patient given nivolumab and ipilimumab in sequence.

The chain's CDR3 is CASSQFTSGSSYNEQFF. CDR3 nucleotide sequence: TGCGCCAGCAGCCAATTTACTAGCGGGAGTTCCTACAATGAGCAGTTCTTC. The gene calls are TRBV4-1 and TRBJ2-1; 11 nucleotides match TRBD2. CDR3 size: 17 residues. The germline gives CDR1 MGHRA, CDR2 YSYEKL. Trimming cost V 2 bases and J 1 base; bases outside gene matches: 4.